Following are 28 T cell receptor beta chains from one sample sequenced in a study of cytomegalovirus exposure and HLA in healthy donors. A multiplex PCR was run with 60 Vbeta primers and 13 Jbeta primers. The method was immunoSEQ multiplex PCR; TCRdb's version includes in-frame clones alone and lacks a portion of them. The sample contains about 120,000 clones, around 74% of which appear only once. The source material was PBMCs. These receptors were taken from a woman in her late teens or twenties in good health and CMV-seronegative.

This clone was observed a single time. Germline and junction disagree at one end, which may indicate a read error. The CDR3 loop is CASSPVGQAPNF. For the CDR3, the DNA is TGCGCCAGCAGCCCTGTGGGACAGGCCCCCAACTTC. The chain recombines TRBV5-1 with TRBJ2-7, with 8 bases fitting TRBD1. The CDR3 length is 12 residues. Germline CDR1 is SGHRS and CDR2 is YFSETQ.

In its sample, this clone was seen a few times. V gene TRBV29-1 combines with J gene TRBJ2-3, with a weak D call TRBD2 (5 bases). CDR1 is SQVTM and CDR2 is ANQGSEA in the germline V gene. This CDR3 has 13 amino acids. V gave up 8 bases and J gave up 6 bases, with 18 bases separating them. As DNA, the CDR3 is TGCAGCTCCAAGCCCCGGACTGGGGATACGCAGTATTTT. This codes for CSSKPRTGDTQYF.

As to this clone: A junction boundary mismatches the germline segment, possibly from a read error. Other DNA sequences within the sample encode an identical CDR3. This chain connects TRBV6-5 to TRBJ1-6, with 8 bases fitting TRBD1. The CDR3 is 14 amino acids. Germline CDR1 reads MNHEY; CDR2 reads SVGAGI. The CDR3 loop is CASSYAGGNSPLHF. CDR3 sequence (DNA): TGTGCCAGCAGTTACGCAGGGGGCAATTCCCCCCTCCACTTT.

CDR3 amino acids: CASSFRRGRVDGYTF. Here the CDR3 DNA reads TGCGCCAGCAGCTTCCGCAGGGGGCGAGTTGATGGCTACACCTTC. The chain uses TRBV5-1 and TRBJ1-2, with 8 bases matching TRBD1. The CDR3 length is 15 residues. V lost 2 bases, J lost 6 bases, and 9 bases stayed unmatched. Germline CDR1 SGHRS, CDR2 YFSETQ.

The rearrangement links TRBV2 to TRBJ2-1, with TRBD1 matching over 8 bases. CDR1 and CDR2 (germline): SNHLY, FYNNEI. The CDR3 totals 11 residues. The trim removed 10 bases at V and 16 bases at J, leaving 12 bases unmatched. The CDR3 DNA follows: TGTGCCATTACACTCGGGACAGGTTTCTTCTTC. Its protein is CAITLGTGFFF.

The chain employs TRBV10-3 and TRBJ2-7, with D possibly TRBD1 on 6 matching bases. Looked up from germline, CDR1 is ENHRY and CDR2 is SYGVKD. The CDR3 has 16 amino acids. The V and J ends lost 10 bases and 4 bases respectively, with 26 bases between them. CDR3 nucleotide sequence: TGTGCCAACTCCCCACAGGGCCCCCTTCCCCCTTACGAGCAGTACTTC. It is translated as CANSPQGPLPPYEQYF.

V gene TRBV7-9 combines with J gene TRBJ1-4; D is unresolved. CDR3 length: 16 amino acids. The germline V gene has CDR1 SEHNR and CDR2 FQNEAQ (reference sequence). With 4 bases removed from V and 0 bases from J, the gap between germline ends came to 12 bases. The DNA of the CDR3 is TGTGCCAGCAGCTCCCGGACTGTTGCAACTAATGAAAAACTGTTTTTT. As protein: CASSSRTVATNEKLFF.

The chain combines TRBV7-2 with TRBJ2-2; D not resolved. Trimming removed 5 bases at V and 0 bases at J, with 10 bases between. This CDR3 comprises 15 residues. Looked up from germline, CDR1 is SGHTA and CDR2 is FQGNSA. CDR3 bases: TGTGCCAGCAGCCTACTCCAGGCGAACACCGGGGAGCTGTTTTTT. This sequence encodes CASSLLQANTGELFF.

The V and J genes are TRBV28 and TRBJ1-1; no firm D call. CDR3 length: 14 residues. In germline, CDR1 is MDHEN, CDR2 SYDVKM. V dropped 7 bases and J dropped 5 bases, with 17 bases sitting between them. The CDR3 is CASKTRAATTEAFF. In nucleotides, the CDR3 is TGTGCCAGCAAGACGAGGGCGGCGACGACTGAAGCTTTCTTT.

The chain couples TRBV28 to TRBJ2-3, with 8 positions matching TRBD1. Germline V gene sequence: CDR1 MDHEN, CDR2 SYDVKM. This CDR3 has 15 amino acids. V was clipped by 2 bases and J by 6 bases; unmatched bases: 7. CDR3 DNA sequence: TGTGCCAGCAGTTTACCCCAGGGGGCTGGGGATACGCAGTATTTT. It codes for CASSLPQGAGDTQYF. The entire variable domain, with the rest obtained from reference TRBV28 and TRBJ2-3, is as follows: DVKVTQSSRYLVKRTGEKVFLECVQDMDHENMFWYRQDPGLGLRLIYFSYDVKMKEKGDIPEGYSVSREKKERFSLILESASTNQTSMYLCASSLPQGAGDTQYFGPGTRLTVL.

The chain joins TRBV5-4 to TRBJ1-2; D possibly corresponds to TRBD1 (5 bases). The CDR3 covers 13 residues. Trimming took 4 bases from V and 5 from J, leaving 12 bases between them. Germline CDR1 is SGHNT and CDR2 is YYREEE (reference sequence). The chain's CDR3 is CASSGGEWYGYTF. Written as DNA, the CDR3 is TGTGCCAGCAGCGGGGGGGAATGGTATGGCTACACCTTC.

The chain combines TRBV7-9 with TRBJ2-5; tentatively, D is TRBD2 (7 bases). The CDR3 loop spans 15 amino acids. The V end was cut by 11 bases, the J end by 2 bases, with 21 bases between. Germline lookup yields CDR1 SEHNR and CDR2 FQNEAQ (reference sequence). DNA for the CDR3: TGTGCCTTCAAAGTTAGGGGGGGATTGCAAGAGACCCAGTACTTC. Protein: CAFKVRGGLQETQYF.

The genes are TRBV10-3 and TRBJ1-2; D remains unclear. Germline assignment: CDR1 ENHRY and CDR2 SYGVKD. V was shortened by 3 bases and J by 4 bases, with 9 bases between the two germline ends. The CDR3 is 13 residues long. The CDR3 loop reads CAISDRTFYGYTF. The DNA of the CDR3 is TGTGCCATCAGTGACAGGACTTTCTATGGCTACACCTTC.

This chain joins TRBV2 and TRBJ2-1; 12 positions match TRBD2. The trim removed 4 bases at V and 9 bases at J, leaving 7 bases unmatched. The germline CDR1 and CDR2 sequences are SNHLY and FYNNEI. The CDR3 length is 15 residues. CDR3 in amino acids: CASSALAGGQVEQFF. Here the CDR3 DNA reads TGTGCCAGCAGTGCTCTAGCGGGGGGGCAGGTTGAGCAGTTCTTC.

The gene calls are TRBV2 and TRBJ1-5, with 7 nucleotides matching TRBD1. Germline V gene sequence: CDR1 SNHLY, CDR2 FYNNEI. This CDR3 contains 13 residues. V shed 7 bases and J 6 bases; nucleotides not matched to a gene: 6. The CDR3 protein is CASNLAGGQPQHF. DNA for the CDR3: TGTGCCAGCAATCTGGCAGGGGGTCAGCCCCAGCATTTT.

The chain employs TRBV6-5 and TRBJ2-1; TRBD2 agrees at 9 bases. CDR3 size: 15 residues. Germline CDR1 and CDR2: MNHEY and SVGAGI. The ends lost 1 base at V and 7 bases at J; junction bases unmatched: 5. DNA of the CDR3: TGTGCCAGCAGTTACTTGCGGGGGGGCCGTAATGAGCAGTTCTTC. Protein: CASSYLRGGRNEQFF.

This chain connects TRBV4-1 to TRBJ2-5, with 13 bases fitting TRBD2. J was trimmed by 1 base and V by 0 bases; bases with no gene match: 8. The CDR3 contains 19 residues. CDR1 is MGHRA, CDR2 YSYEKL, per germline. CDR3 loop: CASSQDGGTSGDLQETQYF. CDR3 bases: TGCGCCAGCAGCCAAGATGGCGGGACTAGCGGGGACCTCCAAGAGACCCAGTACTTC.

The chain links TRBV9 to TRBJ1-1, with TRBD1 matching 8 bases. The trim removed 0 bases at V and 5 bases at J, leaving 12 bases unmatched. Germline values: CDR1 SGDLS, CDR2 YYNGEE. This CDR3 spans 17 amino acids. In nucleotides, the CDR3 is TGTGCCAGCAGCGTAGACGGCAGGGGGCTTTACATAACTGAAGCTTTCTTT. It encodes CASSVDGRGLYITEAFF.

The chain combines TRBV27 with TRBJ2-7, with D maybe TRBD1 (6 bases). CDR1 MNHEY and CDR2 SMNVEV come from the germline V gene (reference sequence). The CDR3 runs to 12 residues. The germline V and J ends were trimmed by 6 bases and 3 bases, with 9 bases remaining between them. This CDR3 reads CASRQGIYEQYF. The CDR3 bases are TGTGCCAGCAGACAGGGTATCTACGAGCAGTACTTC.

The V call is TRBV5-4, the J call TRBJ1-1; D remains unclear. This CDR3 has 15 residues. Germline values: CDR1 SGHNT, CDR2 YYREEE (reference sequence). With 0 bases removed from V and 3 bases from J, the gap between germline ends came to 12 bases. The CDR3 region is CASSLGPGADTEAFF. CDR3 nucleotides: TGTGCCAGCAGCTTGGGTCCCGGTGCTGACACTGAAGCTTTCTTT.

V usage is TRBV9 and J usage is TRBJ1-2; D may be TRBD1 (5 bases). Germline CDR1 SGDLS, CDR2 YYNGEE. The CDR3 consists of 12 residues. The ends were cut back, 0 bases at V and 8 bases at J, with 8 bases in the middle. CDR3 region: CASSVGGGGYTF. The DNA of the CDR3 is TGTGCCAGCAGCGTAGGGGGGGGAGGCTACACCTTC. Full variable domain (rest looked up from reference TRBV9 and TRBJ1-2): DSGVTQTPKHLITATGQRVTLRCSPRSGDLSVYWYQQSLDQGLQFLIQYYNGEERAKGNILERFSAQQFPDLHSELNLSSLELGDSALYFCASSVGGGGYTFGSGTRLTVV.

Only a few counts were recorded for this clone. The rearrangement uses TRBV6-5 and TRBJ2-7; 7 positions agree with TRBD1. CDR3 length: 12 amino acids. V lost 2 bases to trimming and J lost 6 bases; unmatched junction nucleotides: 1. Looked up from germline, CDR1 is MNHEY and CDR2 is SVGAGI. CDR3 coding DNA: TGTGCCAGCAGTTACACAGGGGTCGAGCAGTACTTC. It specifies CASSYTGVEQYF.

This chain links TRBV5-6 with TRBJ2-7; 9 positions match TRBD1. The ends lost 3 bases at V and 6 bases at J; junction bases unmatched: 7. The CDR3 length is 14 residues. Germline V gene sequence: CDR1 SGHDT, CDR2 YYEEEE. CDR3 residues: CASSWTGDYREQYF. The CDR3 region has the DNA TGTGCCAGCAGCTGGACAGGGGATTATCGCGAGCAGTACTTC.

The DNA for the CDR3 is TGTGCCAGCAGCCTCAGGGGGTATTCACCCCTCCACTTT. Translation gives CASSLRGYSPLHF. The rearrangement joins TRBV28 to TRBJ1-6; 7 bases align to TRBD1. The trim removed 6 bases at V and 8 bases at J, leaving 4 bases unmatched. Looked up from germline, CDR1 is MDHEN and CDR2 is SYDVKM. There are 13 residues in the CDR3. The full variable domain, its missing parts supplied by reference TRBV28 and TRBJ1-6, is DVKVTQSSRYLVKRTGEKVFLECVQDMDHENMFWYRQDPGLGLRLIYFSYDVKMKEKGDIPEGYSVSREKKERFSLILESASTNQTSMYLCASSLRGYSPLHFGNGTRLTVT.

V usage is TRBV6-5 and J usage is TRBJ1-3; D remains ambiguous. This CDR3 region has 14 residues. Germline assignment: CDR1 MNHEY and CDR2 SVGAGI. V lost 6 bases and J lost 0, with 9 bases in between. The CDR3 sequence: CASSYRLSGNTIYF. CDR3 in DNA: TGTGCCAGCAGCTACCGACTCTCTGGAAACACCATATATTTT.

The rearrangement uses TRBV7-9 and TRBJ2-2, with D perhaps matching TRBD2 (5 bases). V lost 6 bases and J lost 1, with 18 bases in between. This CDR3 spans 17 amino acids. Germline V CDR1 and CDR2: SEHNR, FQNEAQ (reference sequence). The CDR3 sequence is CASRTIGGPLNTGELFF. DNA of the CDR3: TGTGCCAGCAGAACTATCGGAGGACCGTTGAACACCGGGGAGCTGTTTTTT.

The genes are TRBV28 and TRBJ1-1; 9 bases line up with TRBD1. After removal of 5 bases from V and 6 bases from J, the junction contained 10 bases not matched to a gene. The CDR3 runs 15 residues. Per germline, CDR1 MDHEN and CDR2 SYDVKM. In DNA, the CDR3 is TGTGCCAGCAGTCAAGGGACAGGGTTGAATGCTGAAGCTTTCTTT. It encodes CASSQGTGLNAEAFF.

The chain has TRBV25-1 and TRBJ2-5; 10 bases map to TRBD2. The junction had 7 bases not matched to a gene; V was cut back by 0 bases and J by 0 bases. Germline CDR1 reads MGHDK; CDR2 reads SYGVNS. The CDR3 has 18 amino acids. Here the CDR3 DNA reads TGTGCCAGCAGTGAATATAAGGGGCTAGCGGGGGACCAAGAGACCCAGTACTTC. Its translation is CASSEYKGLAGDQETQYF.